Below are 17 T cell receptor beta chains sequenced from a single sample in a study of T cell responses to AZD1222 COVID-19 vaccine. Generated by immunoSEQ multiplex PCR, the TCRdb table keeps only in-frame clones and is missing some. Here the sample spans 60,000 to 75,000 clones, around nine tenths being singletons. The specimen comprised peripheral blood, sampled on day 0 of AZD1222 vaccination. The receptors shown here come from an adult in good health.

The chain is built from TRBV6-1 and TRBJ1-2, with D maybe TRBD1 (5 bases). V was trimmed by 0 bases and J by 3 bases, leaving 8 bases between them. The germline V gene has CDR1 MNHNS and CDR2 SASEGT. This CDR3 contains 14 residues. The CDR3 here is CASSEARGYYGYTF. CDR3 in DNA: TGTGCCAGCAGTGAAGCTAGGGGTTACTATGGCTACACCTTC.

The chain combines TRBV18 with TRBJ1-1, with 7 bases fitting TRBD1. Germline V CDR1 and CDR2: KGHSH, LQKENI. The V segment lost 3 bases and the J segment 4 bases; nucleotides outside the gene matches: 8. The CDR3 length is 15 residues. In DNA, the CDR3 is TGTGCCAGCTCACCCCAGACAGGGATACTCACTGAAGCTTTCTTT. It yields the protein CASSPQTGILTEAFF.

This chain connects TRBV5-1 to TRBJ1-3, with unresolved D. CDR1 SGHRS and CDR2 YFSETQ come from the germline V gene. This CDR3 has 17 amino acids. The V gene lost 4 bases and the J gene lost 0 bases, with 17 bases spanning the gap. The CDR3 is CASSPRENGISGNTIYF. DNA of the CDR3: TGCGCCAGCAGCCCGCGGGAGAATGGAATCTCTGGAAACACCATATATTTT. Together with reference TRBV5-1 and TRBJ1-3, the CDR3 gives the full variable domain: KAGVTQTPRYLIKTRGQQVTLSCSPISGHRSVSWYQQTPGQGLQFLFEYFSETQRNKGNFPGRFSGRQFSNSRSEMNVSTLELGDSALYLCASSPRENGISGNTIYFGEGSWLTVV.

V gene TRBV10-3 combines with J gene TRBJ1-2; no definite D call. This CDR3 region has 14 residues. Trimming left V 4 bases short and J 1 base short, with 10 bases between. Germline V gene lookup returns CDR1 ENHRY and CDR2 SYGVKD. The CDR3 sequence is CAISAGLDNYGYTF. The CDR3 bases are TGTGCCATCAGTGCTGGCTTAGATAACTATGGCTACACCTTC.

V usage is TRBV6-6 and J usage is TRBJ2-6, with TRBD1 identical over 7 bases. V was pared by 4 bases and J by 0 bases, with 0 bases of the junction left unmatched. Germline loops: CDR1 MNHNY, CDR2 SVGAGI (reference sequence). CDR3 length: 15 residues. CDR3 DNA: TGTGCCAGCAGTTGGGACAGCTCTGGGGCCAACGTCCTGACTTTC. Its protein is CASSWDSSGANVLTF.

V gene TRBV5-8 combines with J gene TRBJ1-5; perhaps TRBD1 as D (5 bases). The V end was cut by 5 bases, the J end by 6 bases, with 21 bases between. Germline values: CDR1 SGHTS, CDR2 YDEGEE. The CDR3 sequence is 16 residues long. CDR3 amino acids: CASRHGGGGFAQPQHF. CDR3 nucleotides: TGTGCCAGCAGGCACGGGGGGGGTGGTTTCGCTCAGCCCCAGCATTTT.

The V and J genes are TRBV30 and TRBJ1-2; the D gene is possibly TRBD1 (6 bases). Germline V gene data show CDR1 as GTSNPN and CDR2 as SVGIG (reference sequence). This CDR3 is 13 amino acids long. Trimming removed 4 bases from V and 5 bases from J, with 14 bases in between. The CDR3 is CAWTHDQGYGYTF. CDR3 nucleotides: TGTGCCTGGACCCACGACCAGGGGTATGGCTACACCTTC. Full variable domain (missing parts from reference TRBV30 and TRBJ1-2): SQTIHQWPATLVQPVGSPLSLECTVEGTSNPNLYWYRQAAGRGLQLLFYSVGIGQISSEVPQNLSASRPQDRQFILSSKKLLLSDSGFYLCAWTHDQGYGYTFGSGTRLTVV.

The chain joins TRBV30 to TRBJ1-6, with D hard to call. The CDR3 consists of 15 residues. V dropped 3 bases and J dropped 8 bases, with 17 bases sitting between them. In germline, CDR1 is GTSNPN, CDR2 SVGIG (reference sequence). The DNA of the CDR3 is TGTGCCTGGAGGGCCCTGACACCTTATGATTCACCCCTCCACTTT. Protein sequence: CAWRALTPYDSPLHF.

The V call is TRBV11-2, the J call TRBJ1-2; 11 bases line up with TRBD1. V lost 7 bases to trimming and J lost 5 bases; unmatched junction nucleotides: 12. CDR3 length: 16 amino acids. Per germline, CDR1 SGHAT and CDR2 FQNNGV. CDR3 DNA: TGTGCCAGCAACCATGTTAGGGGACAGGGGGGATATGGCTACACCTTC. Translation gives CASNHVRGQGGYGYTF. Combining the CDR3 with reference TRBV11-2 and TRBJ1-2 gives the whole variable domain EAGVAQSPRYKIIEKRQSVAFWCNPISGHATLYWYQQILGQGPKLLIQFQNNGVVDDSQLPKDRFSAERLKGVDSTLKIQPAKLEDSAVYLCASNHVRGQGGYGYTFGSGTRLTVV.

V and J are TRBV27 and TRBJ2-5; 9 bases align to TRBD1. Germline CDR1 and CDR2: MNHEY and SMNVEV (reference sequence). Losses at the gene ends were 6 bases for V and 5 bases for J; bases not matched to a gene: 10. The CDR3 totals 15 residues. CDR3 residues: CASSRLQGARETQYF. CDR3 DNA sequence: TGTGCCAGCAGCCGATTACAGGGGGCAAGGGAGACCCAGTACTTC.

As to this clone: The junction shows a germline mismatch at one end, possibly a read error. The J gene is TRBJ1-4, the V gene TRBV11-2; D is ambiguous. The CDR3 contains 12 residues. The V gene's germline CDR1 is SGHAT and CDR2 FQNNGV. The CDR3 DNA is TGCGGGTCATCAAAGGCTAATGAAAAACTGTTTTTT. Amino acid sequence: CGSSKANEKLFF.

The CDR3 loop is CVTRGRVNEKLFF. The CDR3 nucleotides are TGTGTTACCCGGGGGAGGGTTAATGAAAAACTGTTTTTT. The chain links TRBV6-6 to TRBJ1-4; tentative D call: TRBD1 (5 bases). Germline CDR1 reads MNHNY; CDR2 reads SVGAGI (reference sequence). This CDR3 comprises 13 residues.

In its sample, this clone was seen once. The chain couples TRBV2 to TRBJ1-1; D is uncertain. The CDR3 contains 13 residues. Trimming shortened V by 4 bases and J by 1 base, and 7 bases separated the two germline ends. Germline-derived CDR1 and CDR2 are SNHLY and FYNNEI. Written as DNA, the CDR3 is TGTGCCAGCAGTGTGTCTCGGAACACTGAAGCTTTCTTT. Its translation: CASSVSRNTEAFF.

The genes are TRBV6-5 and TRBJ2-2, with a possible D match to TRBD1 (5 bases). The CDR3 covers 16 residues. Looked up from germline, CDR1 is MNHEY and CDR2 is SVGAGI. Trimming pared 3 bases from V and 1 base from J, leaving 12 bases between. The CDR3 DNA reads as TGTGCCAGCAGTTATGGACACTCGAGGAACACCGGGGAGCTGTTTTTT. As protein: CASSYGHSRNTGELFF.

The chain carries TRBV7-3 and TRBJ2-7, with D possibly TRBD1 on 6 matching bases. Per the germline V gene, CDR1 is SGHTA and CDR2 is FQGTGA. V was cut by 5 bases and J by 7 bases, with 15 bases left in between. The CDR3 is 13 amino acids. The CDR3 sequence: CASSPQGSGEQYF. The CDR3 DNA is TGTGCCAGCAGCCCACAGGGATCGGGGGAGCAGTACTTC.

This clone is categorized as medium-sized. The J gene is TRBJ2-7, the V gene TRBV27; TRBD1 agrees at 11 bases. CDR3 size: 17 residues. Per the germline V gene, CDR1 is MNHEY and CDR2 is SMNVEV (reference sequence). J gave up 7 bases and V 2 bases, and 13 bases lay outside the gene matches. The CDR3 here is CASSLGGGSGTGGEQYF. In nucleotides, the CDR3 is TGTGCCAGCAGTTTAGGAGGAGGTTCCGGGACAGGGGGAGAGCAGTACTTC.

J is TRBJ2-5 and V is TRBV5-6; D is undetermined. CDR3 length: 14 residues. V lost 5 bases and J 4 bases, leaving 15 bases between the germline ends. Germline V gives CDR1 SGHDT, CDR2 YYEEEE. The CDR3 bases are TGTGCCAGCAGTCCTCTTAGGGATGGAGAGACCCAGTACTTC. Residues: CASSPLRDGETQYF.